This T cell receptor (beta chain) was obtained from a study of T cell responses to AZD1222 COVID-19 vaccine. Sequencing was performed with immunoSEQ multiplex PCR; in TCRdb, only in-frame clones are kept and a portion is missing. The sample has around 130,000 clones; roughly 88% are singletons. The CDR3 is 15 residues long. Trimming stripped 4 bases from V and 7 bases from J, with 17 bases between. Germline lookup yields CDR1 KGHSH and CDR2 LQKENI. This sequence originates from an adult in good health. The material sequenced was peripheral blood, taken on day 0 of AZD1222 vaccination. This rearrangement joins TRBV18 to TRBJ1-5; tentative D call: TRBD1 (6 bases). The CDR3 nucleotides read TGTGCCAGCTCACTAGATCAGGGGCTGCAGCAGCCCCAGCATTTT. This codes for CASSLDQGLQQPQHF.